Here is one TCR beta chain with its context. Which antigen it targets is not known. Base quality data are lacking; no much larger clone is found one base away. Receptors were amplified or captured by the immunoSEQ multiplex PCR assay. In its TCRdb copy, this immuneACCESS table keeps in-frame sequences only and misses some clones. Where compared with another copy, unresolved V genes explain less than half of these, and the others have no known cause. Within this sample are about 91,000 clones, with around 90% of them counted one time only. The ten top clones hold roughly 0.25% of the sample. This entry comes from a study of technical replicates of blood from several donors (dated by TCRdb to about 2017). Sequenced input: T cells isolated from PBMCs. The TCR was taken from a human donor in good health.

This receptor carries the CDR3 CASSLEGARGLAGKETQYF. Read as DNA, the sequence is TGTGCCAGCAGCTTGGAGGGGGCAAGGGGACTAGCGGGTAAAGAGACCCAGTACTTC. The sequence joins TRBV5-5 to TRBJ2-5; 12 bases in between match TRBD2. V and J are trimmed by 0 bases and 3 bases, and the gene matches miss 12 bases of the junction. From the germline V gene (reference sequence), CDR1 is SGHKS and CDR2 is YYEKEE. Its CDR3 holds 19 amino acids, cysteine through phenylalanine. Only the CDR3 part of the read is kept: 57 bases, read in frame from the first base.